This is a list of T cell receptor beta chains from one sample in a study of T cell responses to AZD1222 COVID-19 vaccine. TCRdb's copy holds only in-frame clones and misses some; the assay was immunoSEQ multiplex PCR. Altogether 250,000 to 300,000 clones are present, 85% to 95% being singletons, with the ten largest covering 0.5% to 0.7%. The sequencing used peripheral blood, collected 28 days after the second AZD1222 dose. These receptors all come from an adult who received the AZD1222 COVID-19 vaccine. CDR3s include the opening cysteine and the closing phenylalanine or tryptophan. A D gene is named only where the DNA matches it firmly. Part of the rows lack a size; the others show once, few, many or a class for expanded clones.

clone_size d_call j_call v_call cdr3_aa cdr3_nt
once - TRBJ1-6 TRBV7-2 CASSPSSTGPLHF TGTGCCAGCAGCCCCAGTTCCACGGGGCCCCTCCACTTT
- - TRBJ2-6 TRBV15 CATTTTDSGANVLTF TGTGCCACCACCACTACGGATTCTGGGGCCAACGTCCTGACTTTC
- - TRBJ2-1 TRBV27 CATTPWGPSFSYNEQFF TGTGCCACCACCCCGTGGGGGCCCAGTTTCTCCTACAATGAGCAGTTCTTC
- - TRBJ1-6 TRBV19 CASSPDLYNSPLHF TGTGCCAGTAGTCCGGACCTCTATAATTCACCCCTCCACTTT
- - TRBJ1-2 TRBV6-1 CASSSTGDYGYTF TGTGCCAGCAGCTCCACAGGCGACTATGGCTACACCTTC
- - TRBJ1-2 TRBV7-2 CASSLAQAVYGYTF TGTGCCAGCAGCTTAGCTCAGGCTGTCTATGGCTACACCTTC
- - TRBJ2-2 TRBV11-2 CASSSSTGRNGELFF TGTGCCAGCAGCTCTTCCACAGGGAGGAACGGGGAGCTGTTTTTT
- - TRBJ2-7 TRBV7-9 CASSHPPSADYEQYF TGTGCCAGCAGCCACCCCCCATCGGCGGACTACGAGCAGTACTTC
- - TRBJ2-7 TRBV30 CACTTGTPYEQYF TGTGCCTGCACCACCGGGACGCCCTACGAGCAGTACTTC
- - TRBJ2-3 TRBV9 CASSVGGDTQYF TGTGCCAGCAGCGTAGGCGGAGATACGCAGTATTTT
once - TRBJ1-2 TRBV3-1/TRBV3-2 CASSPYRGTVYGYTF TGTGCCAGCAGCCCCTACCGGGGCACCGTATATGGCTACACCTTC
- - TRBJ2-7 TRBV7-4 CASSPYYEQYF TGTGCCAGCAGCCCCTACTACGAGCAGTACTTC
- - TRBJ1-5 TRBV28 CASTPRLGQGRNQPQHF TGTGCCAGCACCCCGAGGCTCGGGCAGGGTCGCAATCAGCCCCAGCATTTT
- - TRBJ1-2 TRBV29-1 CSVGGTYYGYTF TGCAGCGTTGGGGGGACATACTATGGCTACACCTTC
- - TRBJ2-1 TRBV19 CASRGGTPISYNEQFF TGTGCCAGTAGAGGGGGGACACCAATTTCCTACAATGAGCAGTTCTTC
- TRBD1 TRBJ2-7 TRBV28 CASSSPGTGVEQYF TGTGCCAGCAGTAGCCCCGGGACAGGGGTCGAGCAGTACTTC
- - TRBJ2-7 TRBV2 CASSVAEKQYF TGTGCCAGCAGTGTAGCAGAAAAGCAGTACTTC
- - TRBJ1-1 TRBV10-3 CATGPRESTEAFF TGTGCCACGGGACCGAGGGAAAGCACTGAAGCTTTCTTT
once TRBD1 TRBJ2-7 TRBV28 CASREDRLAYEQYF TGTGCCAGCAGGGAGGACAGGTTGGCCTACGAGCAGTACTTC
once - TRBJ1-1 TRBV10-3 CAITAARENTEAFF TGTGCCATCACCGCAGCGAGGGAGAACACTGAAGCTTTCTTT
- TRBD1 TRBJ1-2 TRBV4-3 CASSHVDRAGGGYTF TGCGCCAGCAGCCATGTTGACAGGGCTGGTGGCGGCTACACCTTC
once TRBD2 TRBJ2-1 TRBV3-1/TRBV3-2 CASSQSLAGVTWAFF TGTGCCAGCAGCCAATCACTAGCGGGGGTTACTTGGGCGTTCTTC
- TRBD1 TRBJ2-6 TRBV7-3 CASGRGTSGANVLTF TGTGCCAGCGGCAGGGGGACCTCTGGGGCCAACGTCCTGACTTTC
- - TRBJ1-2 TRBV6-5 CASSYPGTRGGYTF TGTGCCAGCAGTTACCCCGGGACCCGGGGGGGCTACACCTTC
- TRBD2 TRBJ2-5 TRBV5-1 CASSPAGGQETQYF TGCGCCAGCAGCCCAGCGGGGGGTCAAGAGACCCAGTACTTC
- TRBD1 TRBJ1-1 TRBV14 CASSQDRRDRGPRNTEAFF TGTGCCAGCAGCCAAGATCGAAGGGACAGGGGGCCGAGGAACACTGAAGCTTTCTTT
- - TRBJ1-2 TRBV5-1 CASSLNLAGIGYTF TGCGCCAGCAGCTTGAATCTTGCGGGTATTGGCTACACCTTC
- TRBD2 TRBJ2-1 TRBV7-9 CASSPPGGAENEQFF TGTGCCAGCAGCCCCCCCGGGGGGGCTGAGAATGAGCAGTTCTTC
- - TRBJ1-4 TRBV7-2 CASSLGGKTNEKLFF TGTGCCAGCAGCTTAGGCGGGAAAACTAATGAAAAACTGTTTTTT
once TRBD1 TRBJ2-7 TRBV7-8 CASSHDRVHYEQYF TGTGCCAGCAGCCACGACAGGGTCCACTACGAGCAGTACTTC
once - TRBJ1-5 TRBV28 CASSLIKDQPQHF TGTGCCAGCAGTTTAATTAAAGATCAGCCCCAGCATTTT
- TRBD2 TRBJ2-7 TRBV24-1 CATSGSGSFHEQYF TGTGCCACCAGTGGAAGCGGGAGTTTCCACGAGCAGTACTTC
- - TRBJ2-3 TRBV27 CASSLKSPPDTQYF TGTGCCAGCAGTCTTAAAAGCCCTCCAGATACGCAGTATTTT
- - TRBJ1-5 TRBV6-1 CASSEEWGQPQHF TGTGCCAGCAGTGAAGAGTGGGGTCAGCCCCAGCATTTT
- - TRBJ2-1 TRBV6-5 CASSRTYNEQFF TGTGCCAGCAGTCGGACCTACAATGAGCAGTTCTTC
- - TRBJ1-1 TRBV7-9 CASSPENSEAFF TGTGCCAGCAGCCCTGAGAACTCTGAAGCTTTCTTT
- - TRBJ1-6 TRBV6-2/TRBV6-3 CASSHRRDSPLHF TGTGCCAGCAGCCACCGGAGGGATTCACCCCTCCACTTT
- - TRBJ1-3 TRBV7-2 CASSPGGGEGNTIYF TGTGCCAGCAGCCCGGGGGGGGGCGAAGGAAACACCATATATTTT
- TRBD1 TRBJ2-3 TRBV5-8 CASSLKRQGVADTQYF TGTGCCAGCAGCTTAAAGCGTCAGGGGGTTGCAGATACGCAGTATTTT
- - TRBJ2-5 TRBV7-8 CASSLGRGQRQETQYF TGTGCCAGCAGCTTAGGCAGGGGACAAAGGCAAGAGACCCAGTACTTC
- TRBD2 TRBJ2-5 TRBV18 CASSPDLTSRVTETQYF TGTGCCAGCTCACCCGACCTGACTAGCAGGGTCACGGAGACCCAGTACTTC
- - TRBJ2-7 TRBV28 CASSLLPTDAAYEQYF TGTGCCAGCAGTTTACTCCCGACAGATGCGGCCTACGAGCAGTACTTC
- TRBD1 TRBJ1-5 TRBV18 CASSADRAYQPQHF TGTGCCAGCTCAGCCGACAGGGCTTATCAGCCCCAGCATTTT
once - TRBJ1-5 TRBV28 CATFGRASNQPQHF TGTGCCACGTTCGGACGGGCTAGCAATCAGCCCCAGCATTTT
- - TRBJ2-3 TRBV2 CASRRGSYSTDTQYF TGTGCCAGCAGGAGAGGCAGTTATAGCACAGATACGCAGTATTTT
- - TRBJ2-7 TRBV19 CASSRAGSANEQYF TGTGCCAGTAGTAGGGCAGGGAGCGCGAACGAGCAGTACTTC
once - TRBJ1-3 TRBV6-5 CASSYGEGNTIYF TGTGCCAGCAGTTACGGTGAGGGAAACACCATATATTTT
- - TRBJ1-2 TRBV5-1 CASSPDGANYGYTF TGCGCCAGCAGCCCGGACGGTGCGAACTATGGCTACACCTTC